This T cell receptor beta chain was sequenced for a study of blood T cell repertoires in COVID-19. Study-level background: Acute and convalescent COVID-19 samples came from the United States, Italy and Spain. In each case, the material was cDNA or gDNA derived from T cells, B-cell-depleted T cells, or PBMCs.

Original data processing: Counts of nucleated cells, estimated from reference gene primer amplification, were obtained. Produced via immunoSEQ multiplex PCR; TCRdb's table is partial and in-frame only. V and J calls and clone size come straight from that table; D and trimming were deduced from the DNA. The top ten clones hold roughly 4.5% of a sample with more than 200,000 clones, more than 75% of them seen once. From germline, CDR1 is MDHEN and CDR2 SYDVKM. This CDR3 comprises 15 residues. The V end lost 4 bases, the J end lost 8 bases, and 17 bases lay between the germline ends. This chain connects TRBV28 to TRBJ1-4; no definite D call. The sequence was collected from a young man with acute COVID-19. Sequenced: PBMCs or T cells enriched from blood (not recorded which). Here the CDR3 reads CASSSPPPRGEKLFF. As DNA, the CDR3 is TGTGCCAGCAGTTCACCTCCTCCCAGAGGGGAAAAACTGTTTTTT.